One and the same sample provided the 21 T cell receptor beta chains below, sequenced in a study of cytotoxic CD8 clonotypes in ibrutinib-treated CLL. TCRdb keeps only in-frame clones here, not all; method: immunoSEQ multiplex PCR. Of 130,000 to 150,000 clones in the sample, about 91% were seen once. Sequences were derived from PBMCs, sampled after 12 months of ibrutinib treatment. These receptors all come from a human donor with chronic lymphocytic leukemia.

The genes are TRBV5-5 and TRBJ2-5; D not resolved. This CDR3 region has 14 residues. Germline V gives CDR1 SGHKS, CDR2 YYEKEE (reference sequence). Trimming pared 3 bases from V and 1 base from J, leaving 10 bases between. CDR3: CASSSHPGQETQYF. CDR3 DNA sequence: TGTGCCAGCAGCTCACATCCTGGCCAAGAGACCCAGTACTTC. The variable domain in full, with the rest retrieved from reference TRBV5-5 and TRBJ2-5, is DAGVTQSPTHLIKTRGQQVTLRCSPISGHKSVSWYQQVLGQGPQFIFQYYEKEERGRGNFPDRFSARQFPNYSSELNVNALLLGDSALYLCASSSHPGQETQYFGPGTRLLVL.

V gene TRBV7-3 combines with J gene TRBJ2-3, with a possible D match to TRBD2 (7 bases). The CDR3 has 16 amino acids. Germline V gene data show CDR1 as SGHTA and CDR2 as FQGTGA. CDR3 sequence: CATAGALGERTDTQYF. In nucleotides, the CDR3 is TGTGCGACCGCGGGGGCTCTCGGGGAGCGCACAGATACGCAGTATTTT. Full variable domain (rest looked up from reference TRBV7-3 and TRBJ2-3): GAGVSQTPSNKVTEKGKYVELRCDPISGHTALYWYRQSLGQGPEFLIYFQGTGAADDSGLPNDRFFAVRPEGSVSTLKIQRTERGDSAVYLCATAGALGERTDTQYFGPGTRLTVL.

The chain is built from TRBV7-6 and TRBJ2-5; 7 bases line up with TRBD1. This CDR3 spans 17 amino acids. J was trimmed by 2 bases and V by 5 bases; bases with no gene match: 14. From germline, CDR1 is SGHVS and CDR2 FNYEAQ. The CDR3 loop reads CASSELPRGQPQETQYF. The CDR3 bases are TGTGCCAGCAGCGAATTACCTAGGGGACAGCCACAAGAGACCCAGTACTTC. Using reference TRBV7-6 and TRBJ2-5 for the parts outside the CDR3, the full variable domain is GAGVSQSPRYKVTKRGQDVALRCDPISGHVSLYWYRQALGQGPEFLTYFNYEAQQDKSGLPNDRFSAERPEGSISTLTIQRTEQRDSAMYRCASSELPRGQPQETQYFGPGTRLLVL.

The chain recombines TRBV30 with TRBJ2-3, with D unresolved. The CDR3 is 14 amino acids. Per germline, CDR1 GTSNPN and CDR2 SVGIG (reference sequence). V lost 0 bases and J lost 4, with 11 bases in between. CDR3 nucleotide sequence: TGTGCCTGGAGTGTAAGGATGGGTGCAGATACGCAGTATTTT. Translation gives CAWSVRMGADTQYF.

The chain employs TRBV30 and TRBJ2-7; 7 positions agree with TRBD2. Germline V CDR1 and CDR2: GTSNPN, SVGIG (reference sequence). J was trimmed by 5 bases and V by 0 bases; bases with no gene match: 10. The CDR3 has 15 amino acids. The CDR3 DNA reads as TGTGCCTGGAGTGTATGGGACTACCAACCACACGAGCAGTACTTC. The encoded protein is CAWSVWDYQPHEQYF.

V and J are TRBV18 and TRBJ1-1; D perhaps matches TRBD1 (6 bases). Germline CDR1 is KGHSH and CDR2 is LQKENI. V lost 2 bases and J 1 base, leaving 11 bases between the germline ends. The CDR3 length is 15 residues. CDR3 region: CASSPVRDKNTEAFF. DNA for the CDR3: TGTGCCAGCTCACCAGTCCGGGACAAGAACACTGAAGCTTTCTTT. Drawing the rest from reference TRBV18 and TRBJ1-1, the complete variable domain is NAGVMQNPRHLVRRRGQEARLRCSPMKGHSHVYWYRQLPEEGLKFMVYLQKENIIDESGMPKERFSAEFPKEGPSILRIQQVVRGDSAAYFCASSPVRDKNTEAFFGQGTRLTVV.

CDR3 coding DNA: TGCGCCAGCAGCTTGGCCGGCCCGGCAAATAATGAAAAACTGTTTTTT. It codes for CASSLAGPANNEKLFF. The V call is TRBV5-1, the J call TRBJ1-4; unclear D gene. The germline V gene has CDR1 SGHRS and CDR2 YFSETQ. V dropped 0 bases and J dropped 4 bases, with 13 bases sitting between them. This CDR3 is 16 amino acids long. The entire variable domain, with the rest obtained from reference TRBV5-1 and TRBJ1-4, is as follows: KAGVTQTPRYLIKTRGQQVTLSCSPISGHRSVSWYQQTPGQGLQFLFEYFSETQRNKGNFPGRFSGRQFSNSRSEMNVSTLELGDSALYLCASSLAGPANNEKLFFGSGTQLSVL.

The CDR3 DNA reads TGTGCCAGCAGACACTACAGGGAATCCTACGAGCAGTACTTC. Encoded protein: CASRHYRESYEQYF. The chain employs TRBV6-5 and TRBJ2-7; possibly TRBD1 for D (6 bases). CDR1 and CDR2 from the germline V gene are MNHEY and SVGAGI. CDR3 size: 14 residues. Trimming took off 6 bases at V and 1 base at J, with 13 bases between the two ends.

The chain employs TRBV11-2 and TRBJ2-7; 10 bases match TRBD1. This CDR3 is 15 amino acids long. J lost 0 bases, V lost 5 bases, and 4 bases had no gene match. The germline V gene has CDR1 SGHAT and CDR2 FQNNGV. The CDR3 coding sequence is TGTGCCAGCAGCGCCGGGACAGGGGCCTCCTACGAGCAGTACTTC. This encodes CASSAGTGASYEQYF.

This clone turned up a few times. This chain joins TRBV27 and TRBJ1-1; D ambiguous. This CDR3 comprises 16 residues. Per germline, CDR1 MNHEY and CDR2 SMNVEV (reference sequence). V was clipped by 4 bases and J by 2 bases, with 17 bases between them. The CDR3: CASSSPLTQRNTEAFF. As DNA, the CDR3 is TGTGCCAGCAGTTCCCCCTTGACACAAAGAAACACTGAAGCTTTCTTT.

This clone appeared a single time. The genes are TRBV6-1 and TRBJ2-3; D assignment may be TRBD1 or TRBD2 (5 bases each). The CDR3 is made up of 13 amino acids. Trimming removed 5 bases from V and 0 bases from J, with 6 bases in between. The germline V gene encodes CDR1 MNHNS and CDR2 SASEGT. This CDR3 is CASSRDSTDTQYF. For the CDR3, the DNA is TGTGCCAGCAGTCGGGACAGCACAGATACGCAGTATTTT.

V and J are TRBV7-3 and TRBJ1-1, with D hard to call. This CDR3 is built from 15 residues. CDR1 SGHTA and CDR2 FQGTGA come from the germline V gene. V was trimmed by 0 bases and J by 5 bases, leaving 13 bases between them. The chain's CDR3 is CASSLTPRPGTEAFF. The DNA of the CDR3 is TGTGCCAGCAGCTTAACACCGAGGCCCGGGACTGAAGCTTTCTTT.

V usage is TRBV19 and J usage is TRBJ2-5; maybe TRBD2 (5 bases). Trimming shortened V by 5 bases and J by 1 base, and 14 bases separated the two germline ends. Per germline, CDR1 LNHDA and CDR2 SQIVND (reference sequence). The CDR3 runs to 15 residues. The CDR3 region is CASSVQRMGQETQYF. The CDR3 bases are TGTGCCAGTAGTGTACAGCGGATGGGCCAAGAGACCCAGTACTTC. The full variable domain, completed using reference TRBV19 and TRBJ2-5, is DGGITQSPKYLFRKEGQNVTLSCEQNLNHDAMYWYRQDPGQGLRLIYYSQIVNDFQKGDIAEGYSVSREKKESFPLTVTSAQKNPTAFYLCASSVQRMGQETQYFGPGTRLLVL.

This rearrangement joins TRBV23-1 to TRBJ1-5, with D possibly matching TRBD1 (5 bases). TRBV23-1 is an ORF for which the function is uncertain. The CDR3 spans 15 residues. V was pared by 7 bases and J by 5 bases, with 18 bases between. Here the CDR3 reads CASTYPRARDQPQHF. The CDR3 DNA is TGCGCCAGCACGTACCCGAGGGCCAGGGATCAGCCCCAGCATTTT.

The genes are TRBV5-1 and TRBJ2-5; TRBD2 might be the D (5 bases). From germline, CDR1 is SGHRS and CDR2 YFSETQ. This CDR3 is built from 15 residues. V lost 2 bases and J lost 5, with 16 bases in between. The chain's CDR3 is CASSLGLPRGETQYF. The DNA of the CDR3 is TGCGCCAGCAGCTTAGGACTTCCCCGAGGCGAGACCCAGTACTTC.

The chain is built from TRBV4-2 and TRBJ1-1; TRBD1 agrees at 7 bases. V gave up 4 bases and J gave up 4 bases; unmatched junction bases: 9. The CDR3 loop spans 15 amino acids. Germline V CDR1 and CDR2: LGHNA, YNFKEQ. The CDR3 region is CASSLYRDSLTEAFF. As DNA, the CDR3 is TGTGCCAGCAGCCTATACCGGGACAGCCTCACTGAAGCTTTCTTT.

As concerns this clone: A read error may produce the germline difference seen at one junction end. The genes are TRBV5-4 and TRBJ1-1, with D perhaps TRBD1 (6 bases). The CDR3 covers 15 residues. Germline lookup yields CDR1 SGHNT and CDR2 YYREEE (reference sequence). The CDR3 DNA is TGTGCCAGCAGATTGGACAGATTTGTGAACACTGAAGCTTTCTTT. Protein product: CASRLDRFVNTEAFF.

The rearrangement links TRBV7-9 to TRBJ1-4, with unresolved D. The V gene lost 4 bases and the J gene lost 5 bases, with 8 bases spanning the gap. The CDR3 extends over 13 amino acids. Germline CDR1 reads SEHNR; CDR2 reads FQNEAQ (reference sequence). The CDR3 reads CASSSNLNEKLFF. The CDR3 DNA reads TGTGCCAGCAGCTCAAACTTAAATGAAAAACTGTTTTTT.

This chain uses TRBV5-6 with TRBJ2-3; D may match TRBD1 or TRBD2 (6 bases each). CDR1 and CDR2 (germline): SGHDT, YYEEEE. The CDR3 totals 15 residues. V shed 1 base and J shed 2 bases, with 11 bases lying between them. CDR3 DNA sequence: TGTGCCAGCAGCTTGCGGAGGGGGTACACAGATACGCAGTATTTT. It codes for CASSLRRGYTDTQYF.

The chain couples TRBV28 to TRBJ2-7; D possibly matches TRBD1 or TRBD2 (5 bases each). With 4 bases removed from V and 7 bases from J, the gap between germline ends came to 14 bases. This CDR3 is 13 amino acids long. Germline V gene sequence: CDR1 MDHEN, CDR2 SYDVKM. CDR3: CASSSGTGREQYF. Here the CDR3 DNA reads TGTGCCAGCAGTTCCGGGACCGGGCGGGAGCAGTACTTC.

The gene calls are TRBV7-9 and TRBJ2-7; D possibly matches TRBD1 or TRBD2 (6 bases each). CDR1 is SEHNR and CDR2 is FQNEAQ in the germline V gene (reference sequence). Deletions cut 3 bases from V and 2 bases from J, with 14 bases between. This CDR3 has 15 residues. CDR3 protein: CASSFTSGAAYEQYF. The CDR3 bases are TGTGCCAGCAGCTTTACCTCGGGGGCAGCCTACGAGCAGTACTTC.